The entry below describes one T cell receptor beta chain. The sample is drawn from a study of blood T cell repertoires in COVID-19. Trimming cost V 4 bases and J 3 bases, with 11 bases left between them. Germline loops: CDR1 SGHRS, CDR2 YFSETQ. The CDR3 contains 14 residues. Method: immunoSEQ multiplex PCR; TCRdb's copy keeps in-frame clones and lacks some. The table includes 140,000 or so clones, 75% to 90% detected once. Source material: peripheral blood. This rearrangement joins TRBV5-1 to TRBJ2-1; a possible D gene is TRBD1 (5 bases). This TCR was sampled from a woman in her sixties or seventies with active COVID-19. The CDR3 sequence is CASSRRASYNEQFF. The CDR3 region has the DNA TGCGCCAGCAGCCGCAGGGCAAGCTACAATGAGCAGTTCTTC.